A single sample gave rise to the 7 T cell receptor beta chains below, sequenced in a study of cytomegalovirus exposure and HLA in healthy donors. With 60 Vbeta and 13 Jbeta primers, the PCR was carried out. Libraries were prepared by immunoSEQ multiplex PCR; TCRdb keeps only in-frame clonotypes and omits some of them. The data show some 98,000 clones, with around 75% seen just once and 9.5% to 13% held by the top ten. Sequencing was carried out using PBMCs. These receptors originate from a young man in good health and CMV-seropositive.

As concerns this clone: Other DNA sequences of this sample code for an identical CDR3. This rearrangement joins TRBV7-9 to TRBJ1-1; D ambiguous. The CDR3 runs 12 residues. V was trimmed by 8 bases and J by 6 bases, leaving 13 bases between them. Germline V gene sequence: CDR1 SEHNR, CDR2 FQNEAQ (reference sequence). The CDR3 nucleotides read TGTGCCAGCCGGAGATCTCTTCCTGAAGCTTTCTTT. Translating gives CASRRSLPEAFF.

This clone was observed a handful of times. This chain uses TRBV7-9 with TRBJ2-2; 7 nucleotides line up with TRBD1. Looked up from germline, CDR1 is SEHNR and CDR2 is FQNEAQ (reference sequence). Losses at the gene ends were 6 bases for V and 1 base for J; bases not matched to a gene: 2. The CDR3 consists of 14 residues. The CDR3 nucleotides read TGTGCCAGCAGGAGACAGGGGAACACCGGGGAGCTGTTTTTT. Translated, it gives CASRRQGNTGELFF.

The rearrangement links TRBV6-5 to TRBJ2-7; D uncertain. The CDR3 consists of 11 residues. Germline V gene lookup returns CDR1 MNHEY and CDR2 SVGAGI. The V gene lost 4 bases and the J gene lost 6 bases, with 7 bases spanning the gap. CDR3: CASSSGGEQYF. The CDR3 region has the DNA TGTGCCAGCAGTTCCGGTGGCGAGCAGTACTTC.

The chain employs TRBV2 and TRBJ2-1; maybe TRBD1 (5 bases). CDR3 size: 14 residues. V lost 0 bases and J 9 bases, leaving 12 bases between the germline ends. Per the germline V gene, CDR1 is SNHLY and CDR2 is FYNNEI. CDR3 nucleotide sequence: TGTGCCAGCAGTGAAGCTGACAGACGACTTGAGCAGTTCTTC. Translated: CASSEADRRLEQFF.

The rearrangement uses TRBV4-1 and TRBJ2-7, with unresolved D. V was cut by 0 bases and J by 0 bases, with 6 bases left in between. The germline gives CDR1 MGHRA, CDR2 YSYEKL. The CDR3 is 14 residues long. This CDR3 reads CASSQEPSSYEQYF. Written as DNA, the CDR3 is TGCGCCAGCAGCCAAGAACCGAGCTCCTACGAGCAGTACTTC.

This clone has a single count. J is TRBJ2-3 and V is TRBV14, with 8 bases matching TRBD2. The CDR3 extends over 17 amino acids. CDR1 SGHDN and CDR2 FVKESK come from the germline V gene. V shed 0 bases, J shed 0 bases, and the junction held 5 bases outside the gene matches. The CDR3 protein is CASSQDRTGGSTDTQYF. In DNA, the CDR3 is TGTGCCAGCAGCCAAGATAGGACGGGGGGGAGCACAGATACGCAGTATTTT.

This clone came up a few times. V is TRBV7-9 and J is TRBJ1-1, with D maybe TRBD1 (6 bases). The CDR3 contains 16 residues. CDR1 SEHNR and CDR2 FQNEAQ come from the germline V gene (reference sequence). The ends were cut back, 5 bases at V and 4 bases at J, with 20 bases in the middle. For the CDR3, the DNA is TGTGCCAGCAGCGCACAAAGACAGGAAGAAGGCACTGAAGCTTTCTTT. Encoded protein: CASSAQRQEEGTEAFF.